Following are 25 T cell receptor beta chains from one sample sequenced in a study of CD8+ T cells in alopecia areata. The sequencing template was cDNA reverse transcribed from extracted RNA. Assay used: immunoSEQ multiplex PCR; TCRdb lists only in-frame clones, some missing. The data hold some 120,000 clones, with 47% observed a single time. The sequenced sample consisted of NKG2D-low CD8+ T cells sorted from blood. Receptors were obtained from a human donor with alopecia areata.

The gene calls are TRBV29-1 and TRBJ2-7; TRBD1 matches at 9 bases. Losses at the gene ends were 6 bases for V and 1 base for J; bases not matched to a gene: 7. The CDR3 loop spans 14 amino acids. The germline V gene encodes CDR1 SQVTM and CDR2 ANQGSEA. Written as DNA, the CDR3 is TGCAGCGTACTCAGGACAGGGGATTCCTACGAGCAGTACTTC. Encoded protein: CSVLRTGDSYEQYF.

This clone was detected only a few times. The chain carries TRBV15 and TRBJ1-1; D remains unclear. Trimming stripped 0 bases from V and 5 bases from J, with 7 bases between. CDR3 length: 13 residues. CDR1 is LNHNV, CDR2 YYDKDF, per germline (reference sequence). CDR3 bases: TGTGCCACCAGCAGAGACCCTGGGACTGAAGCTTTCTTT. Amino acids: CATSRDPGTEAFF. Full variable domain (rest looked up from reference TRBV15 and TRBJ1-1): DAMVIQNPRYQVTQFGKPVTLSCSQTLNHNVMYWYQQKSSQAPKLLFHYYDKDFNNEADTPDNFQSRRPNTSFCFLDIRSPGLGDTAMYLCATSRDPGTEAFFGQGTRLTVV.

The rearrangement links TRBV29-1 to TRBJ2-2; possibly TRBD2 for D (6 bases). CDR3 length equals 13 residues. Trimming removed 6 bases at V and 2 bases at J, with 10 bases between. Germline V gene data show CDR1 as SQVTM and CDR2 as ANQGSEA. CDR3 sequence (DNA): TGCAGCGTATCCGGGACTAACACCGGGGAGCTGTTTTTT. Translated: CSVSGTNTGELFF.

The V and J genes are TRBV29-1 and TRBJ2-2; TRBD1 aligns across 7 bases. The germline gives CDR1 SQVTM, CDR2 ANQGSEA. The CDR3 length is 15 residues. The trim removed 1 base at V and 5 bases at J, leaving 7 bases unmatched. The CDR3 protein is CSVEGWDSRTGELFF. CDR3 nucleotides: TGCAGCGTTGAAGGCTGGGACAGCCGGACCGGGGAGCTGTTTTTT.

This clone was detected only a few times. The V and J genes are TRBV29-1 and TRBJ1-1; a possible D gene is TRBD1 (5 bases). Looked up from germline, CDR1 is SQVTM and CDR2 is ANQGSEA. V lost 6 bases, J lost 4 bases, and 12 bases lay in between. The length of the CDR3 is 12 residues. In nucleotides, the CDR3 is TGCAGCGTCGTTGACAGAGGCACTGAAGCTTTCTTT. Translation gives CSVVDRGTEAFF.

The chain has TRBV29-1 and TRBJ1-5, with D possibly matching TRBD1 (5 bases). CDR1 and CDR2 (germline): SQVTM, ANQGSEA. V was trimmed by 6 bases and J by 5 bases, leaving 14 bases between them. CDR3 length equals 13 residues. The CDR3 here is CSVGGTGHQPQHF. The CDR3 nucleotides read TGCAGCGTCGGGGGGACGGGGCATCAGCCCCAGCATTTT.

The chain couples TRBV9 to TRBJ2-2, with a tentative D call TRBD2 (6 bases). Germline CDR1 SGDLS, CDR2 YYNGEE. Trimming cost V 4 bases and J 3 bases, with 16 bases left between them. There are 16 residues in the CDR3. CDR3 DNA: TGTGCCAGCAGCCCACCCGGGGGTCCCCACACCGGGGAGCTGTTTTTT. It is translated as CASSPPGGPHTGELFF.

DNA for the CDR3: TGTGCCAGCAGTCCGTCTCACGGGACTGAAGCTTTCTTT. Protein: CASSPSHGTEAFF. The chain carries TRBV27 and TRBJ1-1; D unclear. Per germline, CDR1 MNHEY and CDR2 SMNVEV (reference sequence). With 5 bases removed from V and 5 bases from J, the gap between germline ends came to 12 bases. The CDR3 consists of 13 residues.

This clone was detected a few times. The genes are TRBV30 and TRBJ1-2; D may be TRBD1 (5 bases). CDR1 and CDR2 from the germline V gene are GTSNPN and SVGIG (reference sequence). V lost 3 bases and J 0 bases, leaving 17 bases between the germline ends. The length of the CDR3 is 16 residues. DNA of the CDR3: TGTGCCTGGAGGAACCATCAGGGCCCCGCTAACTATGGCTACACCTTC. Its protein is CAWRNHQGPANYGYTF. Using reference TRBV30 and TRBJ1-2 for the parts outside the CDR3, the full variable domain is SQTIHQWPATLVQPVGSPLSLECTVEGTSNPNLYWYRQAAGRGLQLLFYSVGIGQISSEVPQNLSASRPQDRQFILSSKKLLLSDSGFYLCAWRNHQGPANYGYTFGSGTRLTVV.

This chain links TRBV27 with TRBJ2-3; D unclear. V was shortened by 3 bases and J by 4 bases, with 17 bases between the two germline ends. Germline V gives CDR1 MNHEY, CDR2 SMNVEV (reference sequence). The CDR3 consists of 16 residues. The CDR3 coding sequence is TGTGCCAGCAGTTTCTCCTATGGGCCCCTGGCAGATACGCAGTATTTT. It translates to CASSFSYGPLADTQYF.

The rearrangement joins TRBV4-2 to TRBJ2-5; TRBD1 might be the D (5 bases). This CDR3 has 15 residues. In germline, CDR1 is LGHNA, CDR2 YNFKEQ. Trimming cost V 2 bases and J 5 bases, with 15 bases left between them. The CDR3 reads CASSQTIGKGETQYF. The CDR3 bases are TGTGCCAGCAGCCAAACCATTGGGAAGGGGGAGACCCAGTACTTC.

A note on this clone: This is likely a read error, given that the CDR3 carries no conserved phenylalanine or tryptophan at its end. J is TRBJ2-7 and V is TRBV5-1; TRBD2 might be the D (6 bases). With 0 bases removed from V and 6 bases from J, the gap between germline ends came to 10 bases. This CDR3 is 13 amino acids long. The germline V gene encodes CDR1 SGHRS and CDR2 YFSETQ. CDR3 bases: TGCGCCAGCAGCTTGGGGTGGGGACTCGAGCAGTACTCC. It codes for CASSLGWGLEQYS.

This rearrangement joins TRBV2 to TRBJ2-3, with 7 bases matching TRBD2. The CDR3 spans 13 residues. Unmatched junction bases numbered 3, after V lost 5 bases and J lost 4 bases. Per the germline V gene, CDR1 is SNHLY and CDR2 is FYNNEI. In DNA form, the CDR3 reads TGTGCCAGCAGTCGGCTAGCGGCAGATACGCAGTATTTT. This encodes CASSRLAADTQYF.

V and J are TRBV13 and TRBJ2-3, with 11 bases identical to TRBD2. The CDR3 is made up of 16 amino acids. Per germline, CDR1 PRHDT and CDR2 FYEKMQ (reference sequence). The V segment lost 4 bases and the J segment 8 bases; nucleotides outside the gene matches: 11. The CDR3 reads CASSSTLAGDEVTQYF. In nucleotides, the CDR3 is TGTGCCAGCAGCTCGACACTAGCGGGGGATGAGGTTACGCAGTATTTT.

This chain uses TRBV9 with TRBJ2-7; 9 bases are a match to TRBD2. The CDR3 runs to 15 residues. Trimming removed 0 bases from V and 5 bases from J; junction bases left unmatched: 6. Germline CDR1 and CDR2: SGDLS and YYNGEE. This chain's CDR3 is CASSVGLAGVDEQYF. The CDR3 DNA reads TGTGCCAGCAGCGTAGGTTTAGCGGGAGTCGACGAGCAGTACTTC.

The chain recombines TRBV7-9 with TRBJ2-7; the D gene could be TRBD1 or TRBD2 (5 bases each). V was shortened by 4 bases and J by 2 bases, with 12 bases between the two germline ends. Germline V CDR1 and CDR2: SEHNR, FQNEAQ (reference sequence). This CDR3 has 14 residues. Written as DNA, the CDR3 is TGTGCCAGCAGCTCTCCGGGACGGGCCTACGAGCAGTACTTC. It specifies CASSSPGRAYEQYF.

The count of this clone is one. The chain carries TRBV27 and TRBJ2-3; unclear D gene. Germline CDR1 and CDR2: MNHEY and SMNVEV (reference sequence). With 3 bases removed from V and 3 bases from J, the gap between germline ends came to 7 bases. This CDR3 comprises 13 residues. CDR3 nucleotides: TGTGCCAGCAGTTTGGCGGCGACAGATACGCAGTATTTT. It specifies CASSLAATDTQYF.

The gene calls are TRBV27 and TRBJ2-7; the D gene is possibly TRBD2 (5 bases). Trimming shortened V by 3 bases and J by 1 base, and 10 bases separated the two germline ends. The CDR3 contains 14 residues. CDR1 is MNHEY and CDR2 is SMNVEV in the germline V gene (reference sequence). CDR3 amino acids: CASSFREQSYEQYF. The CDR3 DNA sequence: TGTGCCAGCAGTTTTCGGGAACAATCCTACGAGCAGTACTTC.

This clone has just a few counts. This chain uses TRBV7-9 with TRBJ2-1; D may be TRBD2 (6 bases). Between the trimmed V and J ends, which lost 2 bases and 7 bases, there was a span of 9 bases. Germline V gene sequence: CDR1 SEHNR, CDR2 FQNEAQ (reference sequence). The CDR3 is 13 amino acids. CDR3 DNA sequence: TGTGCCAGCAGCTTACGGGGAGGTAATGAGCAGTTCTTC. It encodes CASSLRGGNEQFF.

Remarks on this clone: The same CDR3 is also encoded by other DNA sequences in this sample. The chain uses TRBV29-1 and TRBJ1-1, with D unclear. Germline CDR1 reads SQVTM; CDR2 reads ANQGSEA. V dropped 5 bases and J dropped 3 bases, with 4 bases sitting between them. CDR3 length: 10 amino acids. The CDR3 region has the DNA TGCAGCGTTCGTGACACTGAAGCTTTCTTT. It is translated as CSVRDTEAFF.

The rearrangement joins TRBV2 to TRBJ2-2, with 8 bases lining up with TRBD2. Losses at the gene ends were 7 bases for V and 0 bases for J; bases not matched to a gene: 13. Germline assignment: CDR1 SNHLY and CDR2 FYNNEI. The CDR3 covers 18 residues. CDR3 coding DNA: TGTGCCAGCACGAGGCTAGCGGGCTTCTACGCGAACACCGGGGAGCTGTTTTTT. Protein: CASTRLAGFYANTGELFF.

The genes are TRBV20-1 and TRBJ2-5; no reliable D call. The germline V gene encodes CDR1 DFQATT and CDR2 SNEGSKA (reference sequence). V dropped 1 base and J dropped 10 bases, with 4 bases sitting between them. The CDR3 runs to 9 residues. The CDR3 loop reads CSARVGQYF. CDR3 DNA: TGCAGTGCTAGAGTGGGCCAGTACTTC.

The rearrangement uses TRBV2 and TRBJ2-7; D may be TRBD1 or TRBD2 (6 bases each). The CDR3 totals 11 residues. Trimming removed 10 bases from V and 4 bases from J, with 11 bases in between. Germline assignment: CDR1 SNHLY and CDR2 FYNNEI. CDR3 sequence reads: CATQGTYEQYF. The DNA for the CDR3 is TGTGCCACCCAGGGGACTTACGAGCAGTACTTC.

This chain uses TRBV5-6 with TRBJ2-7; D call uncertain. The CDR3 has 13 amino acids. The germline V and J ends were trimmed by 0 bases and 3 bases, with 7 bases remaining between them. Per germline, CDR1 SGHDT and CDR2 YYEEEE. As DNA, the CDR3 is TGTGCCAGCAGCTTGGACGCGAACTACGAGCAGTACTTC. This translates into CASSLDANYEQYF.

The genes are TRBV30 and TRBJ1-5; weak D call: TRBD1 (6 bases). The CDR3 totals 15 residues. The germline V gene encodes CDR1 GTSNPN and CDR2 SVGIG (reference sequence). Trimming removed 2 bases from V and 3 bases from J, with 14 bases in between. The CDR3 protein is CAWSLLGQLNQPQHF. Here the CDR3 DNA reads TGTGCCTGGAGTCTACTAGGACAGCTCAATCAGCCCCAGCATTTT.